Here is one TCR beta chain with its context. This sample stems from a study of identical twins. Each CDR3 protein is one row after TCRdb ran MiXCR on the 5' RACE reads. There are about 530,000 distinct CDR3 sequences in the sample; about a fifth occur only once, and about 0.5% lies in the top ten. The CDR3 contains 17 residues. V shed 5 bases and J 5 bases; nucleotides not matched to a gene: 13. Germline CDR1 reads SEHNR; CDR2 reads FQNEAQ (reference sequence). These sequences were also reported in another study, on yellow fever vaccine responses in identical twins.

The chain joins TRBV7-9 to TRBJ2-2; 8 bases map to TRBD1. This TCR came from a woman in her late teens or twenties in good health. Sequenced sample: CD4+ T cells sorted from blood. The CDR3 nucleotides read TGTGCCAGCAGCACAACCGAAAGGACAGGGAGGACCGGGGAGCTGTTTTTT. It is translated as CASSTTERTGRTGELFF.